This T cell receptor beta chain was captured by sequencing in a study of cytomegalovirus exposure and HLA in healthy donors. About this clone itself: Its antigen is as yet unknown.

Study-wide points: Further analysis was carried out later, and it showed several of the most significant clusters appearing linked to common viral pathogens.

V was shortened by 2 bases and J by 3 bases, with 11 bases between the two germline ends. Germline V CDR1 and CDR2: SEHNR, FQNEAQ (reference sequence). This CDR3 comprises 15 residues. Amplification used 60 Vbeta primers and 13 Jbeta primers. The data were produced by immunoSEQ multiplex PCR, yet TCRdb's version contains in-frame clones alone and is incomplete. This table has roughly 43,000 clones, 60% to 85% appearing once. Material for sequencing was PBMCs. The clonotype comes from a man aged 25 to 45 in good health and CMV-seronegative. The rearrangement joins TRBV7-9 to TRBJ1-5; D is perhaps TRBD1 (5 bases). CDR3 sequence reads: CASSLQGDNNQPQHF. The CDR3 DNA follows: TGTGCCAGCAGCTTACAGGGTGATAACAATCAGCCCCAGCATTTT.